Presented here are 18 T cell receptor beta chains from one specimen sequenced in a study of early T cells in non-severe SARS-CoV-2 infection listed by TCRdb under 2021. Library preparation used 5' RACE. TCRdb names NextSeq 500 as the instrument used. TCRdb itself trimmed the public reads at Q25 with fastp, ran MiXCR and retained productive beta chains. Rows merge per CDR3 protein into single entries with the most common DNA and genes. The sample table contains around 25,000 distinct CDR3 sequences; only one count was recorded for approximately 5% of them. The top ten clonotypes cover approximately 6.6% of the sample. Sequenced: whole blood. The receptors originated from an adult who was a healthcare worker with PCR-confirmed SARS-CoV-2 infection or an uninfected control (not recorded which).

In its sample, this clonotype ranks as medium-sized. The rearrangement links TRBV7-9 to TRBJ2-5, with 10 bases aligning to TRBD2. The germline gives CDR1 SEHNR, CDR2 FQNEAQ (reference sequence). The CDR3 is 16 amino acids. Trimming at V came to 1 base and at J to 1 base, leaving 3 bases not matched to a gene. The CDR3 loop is CASSLERLAGQETQYF. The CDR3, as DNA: TGTGCCAGCAGCTTAGAAAGACTAGCGGGCCAAGAGACCCAGTACTTC.

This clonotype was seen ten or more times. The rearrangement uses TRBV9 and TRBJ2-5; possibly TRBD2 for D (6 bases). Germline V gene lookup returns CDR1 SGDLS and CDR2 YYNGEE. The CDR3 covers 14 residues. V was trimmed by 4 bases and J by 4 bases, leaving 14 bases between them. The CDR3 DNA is TGTGCCAGCAGCAAATCCGGGGGAAGAGAGACCCAGTACTTC. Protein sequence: CASSKSGGRETQYF.

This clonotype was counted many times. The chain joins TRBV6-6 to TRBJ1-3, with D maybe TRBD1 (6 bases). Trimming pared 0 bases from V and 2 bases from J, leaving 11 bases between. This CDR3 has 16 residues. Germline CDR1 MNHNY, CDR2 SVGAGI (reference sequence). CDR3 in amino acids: CASSYSSTGPGNTIYF. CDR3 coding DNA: TGTGCCAGCAGTTACTCGAGTACAGGGCCTGGAAACACCATATATTTT.

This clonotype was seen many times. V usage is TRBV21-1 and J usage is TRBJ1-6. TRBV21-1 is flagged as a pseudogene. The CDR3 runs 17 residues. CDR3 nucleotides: TGTGCCACCCCAGGTTTGGCCGATGAGGGCTATAATTCACCCCTCCACTTT. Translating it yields CATPGLADEGYNSPLHF.

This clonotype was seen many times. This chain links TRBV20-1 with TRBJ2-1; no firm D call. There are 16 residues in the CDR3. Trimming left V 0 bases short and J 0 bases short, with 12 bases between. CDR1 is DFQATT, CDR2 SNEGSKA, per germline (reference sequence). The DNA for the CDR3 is TGCAGTGCTAGAGATAGAAGGGAAGGCTCCTACAATGAGCAGTTCTTC. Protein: CSARDRREGSYNEQFF.

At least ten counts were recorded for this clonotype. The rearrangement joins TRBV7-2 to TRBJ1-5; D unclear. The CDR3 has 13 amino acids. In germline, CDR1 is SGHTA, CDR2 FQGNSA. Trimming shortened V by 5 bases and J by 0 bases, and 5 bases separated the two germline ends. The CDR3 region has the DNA TGTGCCAGCAGCCCCTATAGCAATCAGCCCCAGCATTTT. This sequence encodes CASSPYSNQPQHF.

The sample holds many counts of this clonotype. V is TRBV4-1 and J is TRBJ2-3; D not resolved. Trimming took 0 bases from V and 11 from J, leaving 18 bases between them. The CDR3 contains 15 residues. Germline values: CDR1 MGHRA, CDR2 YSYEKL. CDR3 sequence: CASSQEPPPLEMQYF. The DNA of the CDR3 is TGCGCCAGCAGCCAAGAACCACCGCCCCTGGAGATGCAGTATTTT.

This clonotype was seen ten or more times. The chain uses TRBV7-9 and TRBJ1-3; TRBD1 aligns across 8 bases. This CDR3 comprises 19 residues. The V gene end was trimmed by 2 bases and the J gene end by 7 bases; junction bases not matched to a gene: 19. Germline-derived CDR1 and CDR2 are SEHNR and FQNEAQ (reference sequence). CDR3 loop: CASSLSLGPGQASPNTIYF. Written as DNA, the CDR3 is TGTGCCAGCAGCTTATCGTTGGGCCCGGGACAGGCCTCTCCGAACACCATATATTTT.

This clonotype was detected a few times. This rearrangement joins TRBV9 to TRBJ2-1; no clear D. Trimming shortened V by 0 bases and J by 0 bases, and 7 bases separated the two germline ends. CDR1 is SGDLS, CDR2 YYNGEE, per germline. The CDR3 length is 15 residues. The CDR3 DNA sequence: TGTGCCAGCAGCGTAGGCGGAAACTCCTACAATGAGCAGTTCTTC. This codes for CASSVGGNSYNEQFF.

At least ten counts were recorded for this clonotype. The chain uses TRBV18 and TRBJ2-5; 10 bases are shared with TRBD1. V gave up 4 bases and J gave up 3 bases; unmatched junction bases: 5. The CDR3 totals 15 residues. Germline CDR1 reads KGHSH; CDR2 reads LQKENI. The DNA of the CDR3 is TGTGCCAGCTCACGCCCGGGACAGGGGAAAGAGACCCAGTACTTC. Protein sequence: CASSRPGQGKETQYF.

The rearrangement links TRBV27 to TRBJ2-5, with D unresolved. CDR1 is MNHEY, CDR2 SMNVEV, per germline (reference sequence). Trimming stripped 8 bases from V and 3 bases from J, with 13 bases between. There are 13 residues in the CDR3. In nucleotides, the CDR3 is TGTGCCAGCCTGGACGTCAGGAAAGAGACCCAGTACTTC. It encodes CASLDVRKETQYF.

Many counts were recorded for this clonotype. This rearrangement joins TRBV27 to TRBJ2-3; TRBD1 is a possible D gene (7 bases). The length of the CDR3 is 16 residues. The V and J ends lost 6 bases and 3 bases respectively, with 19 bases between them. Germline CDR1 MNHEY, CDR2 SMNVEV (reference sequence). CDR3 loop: CASRPSGGGGTDTQYF. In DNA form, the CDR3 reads TGTGCCAGCAGGCCGAGTGGAGGGGGCGGAACAGATACGCAGTATTTT.

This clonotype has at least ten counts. The CDR3 DNA follows: TGTGCCAGCAGCTCGAGGACTAGCGGGAACAATGAGCAGTTCTTC. Its translation is CASSSRTSGNNEQFF. The chain recombines TRBV7-8 with TRBJ2-1; 12 bases line up with TRBD2. Germline V gene data show CDR1 as SGHVS and CDR2 as FQNEAQ. Germline trimming cut 4 bases from V and 5 bases from J; bases unmatched to any gene: 3. CDR3 size: 15 residues.

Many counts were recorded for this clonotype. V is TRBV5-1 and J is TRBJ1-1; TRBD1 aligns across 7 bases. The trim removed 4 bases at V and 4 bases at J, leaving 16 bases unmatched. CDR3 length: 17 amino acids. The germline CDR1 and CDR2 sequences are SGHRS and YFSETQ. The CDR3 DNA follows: TGCGCCAGCAGCGAATGGAAGGGGGCGGTGGACATCACTGAAGCTTTCTTT. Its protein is CASSEWKGAVDITEAFF.

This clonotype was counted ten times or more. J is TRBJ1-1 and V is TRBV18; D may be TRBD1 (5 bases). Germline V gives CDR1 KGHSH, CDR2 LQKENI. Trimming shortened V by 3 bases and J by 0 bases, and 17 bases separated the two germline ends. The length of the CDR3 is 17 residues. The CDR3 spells CASSPFRDAAMNTEAFF. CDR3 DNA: TGTGCCAGCTCACCTTTTAGGGACGCGGCAATGAACACTGAAGCTTTCTTT.

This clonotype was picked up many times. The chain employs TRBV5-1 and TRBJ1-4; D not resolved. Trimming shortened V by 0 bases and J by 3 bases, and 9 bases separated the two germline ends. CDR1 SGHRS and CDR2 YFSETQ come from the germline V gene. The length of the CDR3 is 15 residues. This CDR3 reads CASSLGGVANEKLFF. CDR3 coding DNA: TGCGCCAGCAGCTTGGGAGGAGTGGCTAATGAAAAACTGTTTTTT.

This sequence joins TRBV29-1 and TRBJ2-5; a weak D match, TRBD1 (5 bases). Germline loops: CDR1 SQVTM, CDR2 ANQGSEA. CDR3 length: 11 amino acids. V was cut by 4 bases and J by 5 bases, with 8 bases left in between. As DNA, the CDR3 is TGCAGCGTTGTCGCAGGGGAGACCCAGTACTTC. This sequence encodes CSVVAGETQYF.

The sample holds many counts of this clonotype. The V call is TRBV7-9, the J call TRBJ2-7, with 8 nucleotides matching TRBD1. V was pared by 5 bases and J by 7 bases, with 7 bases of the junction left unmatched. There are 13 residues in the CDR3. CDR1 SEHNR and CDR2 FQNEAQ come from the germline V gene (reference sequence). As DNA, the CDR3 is TGTGCCAGCAGCCACCTCAGGGGGCAGGAGCAGTACTTC. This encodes CASSHLRGQEQYF.